This passage covers 18 T cell receptor beta chains from one sample sequenced in a study of Graves' ophthalmopathy and Graves' hyperthyroidism. Amplified TCR beta CDR3 regions were obtained using RNA transcripts as template. First-round RT-PCR relied on HTBI primers, and a second-round multiplex PCR came next. TCRdb analysed the multiplex PCR reads with MiXCR anew, one entry per CDR3 protein. The data contain fewer than 650,000 distinct CDR3 sequences, around a fifth of them seen just once; the ten biggest clones take up 7.1%. The specimen was peripheral blood. These receptors came from a woman in her late teens or twenties with stable Graves' hyperthyroidism. Some clones in this sample may be carry-over from other donors' samples.

This chain uses TRBV7-2 with TRBJ2-5; D remains ambiguous. Germline V gene sequence: CDR1 SGHTA, CDR2 FQGNSA. The germline V and J ends were trimmed by 3 bases and 5 bases, with 10 bases remaining between them. The CDR3 runs to 13 residues. This CDR3 reads CASSLIPRETQYF. CDR3 bases: TGTGCCAGCAGCTTGATTCCGCGGGAGACCCAGTACTTC.

The rearrangement joins TRBV2 to TRBJ1-1; D is unclear. The germline V gene encodes CDR1 SNHLY and CDR2 FYNNEI. CDR3 size: 15 residues. V was cut by 5 bases and J by 5 bases, with 18 bases left in between. This CDR3 is CASSLETSVETEAFF. CDR3 DNA sequence: TGTGCCAGCAGTTTAGAAACCTCCGTAGAGACTGAAGCTTTCTTT.

Ten or more counts support this clonotype. The chain joins TRBV6-1 to TRBJ1-5; D gene unclear. V shed 10 bases and J shed 0 bases, with 13 bases lying between them. The CDR3 is 14 amino acids. CDR1 and CDR2 from the germline V gene are MNHNS and SASEGT. The CDR3 protein is CATQAAYSNQPQHF. The CDR3 DNA reads as TGTGCCACCCAGGCGGCCTATAGCAATCAGCCCCAGCATTTT.

The rearrangement joins TRBV12-3 or TRBV12-4 to TRBJ2-7; weak D call: TRBD1 (5 bases). V lost 8 bases, J lost 3 bases, and 20 bases lay in between. The CDR3 has 15 amino acids. CDR3 protein: CASAQREGAHYEQYF. CDR3 coding DNA: TGTGCCAGCGCCCAAAGGGAAGGGGCCCACTACGAGCAGTACTTC.

Many counts were recorded for this clonotype. The V gene is TRBV19, the J gene TRBJ1-5; no clear D gene. V was trimmed by 5 bases and J by 7 bases, leaving 12 bases between them. The CDR3 consists of 13 residues. Germline V CDR1 and CDR2: LNHDA, SQIVND (reference sequence). In DNA, the CDR3 is TGTGCCAGTAGTTGGGTGTCTTGGCAGCCCCAGCATTTT. It yields the protein CASSWVSWQPQHF.

This clonotype turned up a few times. The rearrangement uses TRBV7-2 and TRBJ2-5; 14 nucleotides agree with TRBD2. Germline loops: CDR1 SGHTA, CDR2 FQGNSA. The trim removed 0 bases at V and 5 bases at J, leaving 8 bases unmatched. The CDR3 is made up of 18 amino acids. Here the CDR3 DNA reads TGTGCCAGCAGCTTAGCACCAGGGACTAGCGGGAGTTCGGAGACCCAGTACTTC. Translating gives CASSLAPGTSGSSETQYF. Full variable domain (remainder filled in from reference TRBV7-2 and TRBJ2-5): GAGVSQSPSNKVTEKGKDVELRCDPISGHTALYWYRQSLGQGLEFLIYFQGNSAPDKSGLPSDRFSAERTGGSVSTLTIQRTQQEDSAVYLCASSLAPGTSGSSETQYFGPGTRLLVL.

This clonotype has a count of ten or more. The chain joins TRBV29-1 to TRBJ1-5; 9 bases map to TRBD1. The CDR3 has 19 amino acids. The trim removed 4 bases at V and 2 bases at J, leaving 18 bases unmatched. In germline, CDR1 is SQVTM, CDR2 ANQGSEA. In DNA, the CDR3 is TGCAGCGTTGTTTACCGGGACAGGGACATCGGTGTAGGCAATCAGCCCCAGCATTTT. As protein: CSVVYRDRDIGVGNQPQHF.

This clonotype was detected once. This chain links TRBV4-2 with TRBJ1-2; 9 bases align to TRBD1. CDR1 is LGHNA, CDR2 YNFKEQ, per germline. The CDR3 sequence is 15 residues long. J gave up 7 bases and V 0 bases, and 6 bases lay outside the gene matches. CDR3: CASSQEAGTGPGYTF. The CDR3 bases are TGTGCCAGCAGCCAAGAAGCCGGGACAGGGCCTGGCTACACCTTC.

The chain carries TRBV30 and TRBJ2-5, with TRBD2 matching over 12 bases. This CDR3 spans 14 amino acids. V gave up 4 bases and J gave up 5 bases; unmatched junction bases: 5. CDR1 is GTSNPN, CDR2 SVGIG, per germline (reference sequence). CDR3 loop: CAWTSGGAGETQYF. In DNA, the CDR3 is TGTGCCTGGACTAGCGGGGGGGCCGGGGAGACCCAGTACTTC.

A remark on this clonotype: One end of the junction is discordant with germline, which a read error may explain. The V and J genes are TRBV7-3 and TRBJ2-7, with D perhaps matching TRBD2 (5 bases). Germline V gene data show CDR1 as SGHTA and CDR2 as FQGTGA. This CDR3 contains 13 residues. The CDR3 DNA is TGTGCCATAATCGCGGGTTTTTCCTACGAGCAGTGCTTC. Amino acids: CAIIAGFSYEQCF.

The chain carries TRBV7-8 and TRBJ2-7; D could derive from TRBD1 or TRBD2 (5 bases each). V gave up 1 base and J gave up 6 bases, with 16 bases separating them. This CDR3 is built from 15 residues. The V gene's germline CDR1 is SGHVS and CDR2 FQNEAQ. Written as DNA, the CDR3 is TGTGCCAGCAGCTTAGACGGGCGAGGGGTAGGCGAGCAGTACTTC. It translates to CASSLDGRGVGEQYF.

This clonotype was counted only a few times. This chain uses TRBV11-2 with TRBJ2-4, with D perhaps TRBD1 (6 bases). CDR1 and CDR2 (germline): SGHAT, FQNNGV. This CDR3 spans 15 amino acids. The germline V and J ends were trimmed by 4 bases and 4 bases, with 14 bases remaining between them. CDR3 sequence reads: CASSSYRDKKNIQYF. DNA of the CDR3: TGTGCCAGCAGCTCCTACCGGGACAAAAAAAACATTCAGTACTTC.

The table lists this clonotype with many counts. This rearrangement joins TRBV28 to TRBJ2-5; maybe TRBD1 (5 bases). The CDR3 covers 13 residues. CDR1 and CDR2 from the germline V gene are MDHEN and SYDVKM. V lost 4 bases, J lost 5 bases, and 11 bases lay in between. The CDR3 DNA is TGTGCCAGCAGTTCGGTAGGGGTCGAGACCCAGTACTTC. As protein: CASSSVGVETQYF.

This clonotype was seen more than once but under ten times. The chain joins TRBV20-1 to TRBJ1-5; 7 nucleotides match TRBD1. The germline V gene encodes CDR1 DFQATT and CDR2 SNEGSKA (reference sequence). The CDR3 spans 16 residues. J lost 5 bases, V lost 0 bases, and 10 bases had no gene match. CDR3 protein: CSARDPTTGRDQPQHF. In nucleotides, the CDR3 is TGCAGTGCTAGAGACCCTACGACAGGGCGAGATCAGCCCCAGCATTTT.

This clonotype has at least ten counts. The chain combines TRBV4-3 with TRBJ2-5; 9 bases map to TRBD1. Germline values: CDR1 LGHNA, CDR2 YSLEER. The CDR3 loop spans 15 amino acids. Trimming removed 5 bases from V and 10 bases from J; junction bases left unmatched: 14. The CDR3 coding sequence is TGCGCCAGCAGCTCCTCGCCCGGACAGGGGAGTGTCCAGTACTTC. It encodes CASSSSPGQGSVQYF.

This clonotype was seen more than once but under ten times. The gene calls are TRBV20-1 and TRBJ2-7; D is undetermined. The CDR3 has 14 residues. CDR1 and CDR2 (germline): DFQATT, SNEGSKA (reference sequence). The V end was cut by 6 bases, the J end by 0 bases, with 15 bases between. The CDR3 DNA is TGCAGTGCCTCCCGAGCCCACCCCTCCTACGAGCAGTACTTC. It translates to CSASRAHPSYEQYF.

In this sample, this clonotype turned up many times. The chain is built from TRBV11-2 and TRBJ1-5; D remains ambiguous. The CDR3 covers 13 residues. Trimming removed 1 base at V and 6 bases at J, with 7 bases between. The germline V gene has CDR1 SGHAT and CDR2 FQNNGV. The CDR3 spells CASSLGSGQPQHF. In DNA, the CDR3 is TGTGCCAGCAGCTTAGGCAGCGGTCAGCCCCAGCATTTT.

This clonotype was observed at least ten times. The chain uses TRBV6-1 and TRBJ1-6; D is unclear. Trimming took off 0 bases at V and 3 bases at J, with 6 bases between the two ends. The CDR3 has 15 residues. In germline, CDR1 is MNHNS, CDR2 SASEGT. The CDR3 region is CASSEARSYNSPLHF. In DNA form, the CDR3 reads TGTGCCAGCAGTGAAGCGCGCAGCTATAATTCACCCCTCCACTTT.